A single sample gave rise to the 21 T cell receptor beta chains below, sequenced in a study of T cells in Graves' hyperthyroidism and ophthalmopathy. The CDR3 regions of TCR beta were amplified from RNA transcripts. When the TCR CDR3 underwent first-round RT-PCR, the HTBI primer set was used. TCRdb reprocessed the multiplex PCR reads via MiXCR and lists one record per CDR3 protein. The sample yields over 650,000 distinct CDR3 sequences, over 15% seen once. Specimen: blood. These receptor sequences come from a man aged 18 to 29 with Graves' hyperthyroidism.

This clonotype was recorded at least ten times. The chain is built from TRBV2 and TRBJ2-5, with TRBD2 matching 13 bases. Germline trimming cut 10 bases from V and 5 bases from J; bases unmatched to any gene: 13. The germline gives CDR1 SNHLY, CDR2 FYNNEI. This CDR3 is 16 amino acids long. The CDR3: CATGLAGAPSGETQYF. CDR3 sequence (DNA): TGTGCCACCGGACTAGCGGGAGCCCCATCCGGGGAGACCCAGTACTTC.

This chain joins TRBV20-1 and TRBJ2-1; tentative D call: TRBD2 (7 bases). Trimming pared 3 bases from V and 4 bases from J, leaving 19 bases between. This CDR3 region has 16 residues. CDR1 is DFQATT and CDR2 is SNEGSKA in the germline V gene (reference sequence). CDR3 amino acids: CSARGGAASGYNEQFF. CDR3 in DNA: TGCAGTGCTAGGGGGGGGGCAGCTAGCGGTTACAATGAGCAGTTCTTC.

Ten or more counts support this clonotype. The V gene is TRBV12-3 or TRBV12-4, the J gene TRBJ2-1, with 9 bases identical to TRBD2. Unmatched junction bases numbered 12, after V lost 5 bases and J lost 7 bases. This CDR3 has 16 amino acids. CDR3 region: CASSPPGGRDQNEQFF. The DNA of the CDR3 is TGTGCCAGCAGTCCCCCGGGCGGGAGGGATCAAAATGAGCAGTTCTTC.

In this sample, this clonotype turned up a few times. For the CDR3, the DNA is TGCGCCAGCAGCGCAACGCCCGGGACAAGGGTCTACGAGCAGTACTTC. Amino acid sequence: CASSATPGTRVYEQYF. The rearrangement uses TRBV5-1 and TRBJ2-7, with D tentatively TRBD1 (6 bases). The CDR3 is made up of 16 amino acids. Looked up from germline, CDR1 is SGHRS and CDR2 is YFSETQ. Trimming pared 4 bases from V and 3 bases from J, leaving 20 bases between.

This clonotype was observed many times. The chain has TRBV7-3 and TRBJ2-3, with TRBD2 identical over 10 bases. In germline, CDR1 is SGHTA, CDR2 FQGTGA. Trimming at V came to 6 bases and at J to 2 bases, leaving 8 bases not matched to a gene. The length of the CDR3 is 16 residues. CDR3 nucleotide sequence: TGTGCCAGCAGAATCGGGACTAGCGACTTCACAGATACGCAGTATTTT. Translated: CASRIGTSDFTDTQYF.

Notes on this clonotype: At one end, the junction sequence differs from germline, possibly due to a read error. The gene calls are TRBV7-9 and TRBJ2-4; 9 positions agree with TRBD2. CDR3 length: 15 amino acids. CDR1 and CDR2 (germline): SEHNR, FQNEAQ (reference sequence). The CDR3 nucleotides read TGTGCCAGCAGCGTAGCGGGAGCGGCCAAAAACATTCAGTACTTC. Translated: CASSVAGAAKNIQYF.

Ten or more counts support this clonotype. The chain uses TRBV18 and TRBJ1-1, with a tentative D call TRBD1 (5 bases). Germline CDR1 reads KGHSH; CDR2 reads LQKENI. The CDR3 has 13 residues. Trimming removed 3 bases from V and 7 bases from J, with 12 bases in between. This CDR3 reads CASSPQLRGEAFF. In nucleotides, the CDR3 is TGTGCCAGCTCACCCCAACTGAGGGGTGAAGCTTTCTTT.

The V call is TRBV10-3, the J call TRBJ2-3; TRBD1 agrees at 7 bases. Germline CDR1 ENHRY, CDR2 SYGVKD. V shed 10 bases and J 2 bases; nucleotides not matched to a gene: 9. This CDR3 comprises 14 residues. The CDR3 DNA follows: TGTGCCACCCGAGAGGACAGGTCCACAGATACGCAGTATTTT. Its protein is CATREDRSTDTQYF.

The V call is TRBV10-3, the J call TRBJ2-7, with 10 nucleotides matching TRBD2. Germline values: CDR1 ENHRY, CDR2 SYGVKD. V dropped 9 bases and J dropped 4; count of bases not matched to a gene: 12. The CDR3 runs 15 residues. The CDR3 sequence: CAIRFGLAAEYEQYF. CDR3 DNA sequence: TGTGCCATACGATTCGGACTAGCGGCTGAGTACGAGCAGTACTTC.

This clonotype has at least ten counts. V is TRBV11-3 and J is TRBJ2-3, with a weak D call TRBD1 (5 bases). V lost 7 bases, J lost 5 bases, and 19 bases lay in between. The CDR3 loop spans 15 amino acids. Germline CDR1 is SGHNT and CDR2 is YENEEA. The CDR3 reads CASTQGSGQGDTQYF. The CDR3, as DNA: TGTGCCAGCACCCAAGGCTCAGGTCAGGGAGATACGCAGTATTTT.

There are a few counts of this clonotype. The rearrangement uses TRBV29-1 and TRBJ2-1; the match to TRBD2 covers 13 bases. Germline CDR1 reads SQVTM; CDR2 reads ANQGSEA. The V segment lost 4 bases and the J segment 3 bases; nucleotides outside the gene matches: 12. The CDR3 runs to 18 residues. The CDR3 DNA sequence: TGCAGCGTTGGGCGACTAGCGGGAGGTGGGAGCTTCTACAATGAGCAGTTCTTC. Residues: CSVGRLAGGGSFYNEQFF.

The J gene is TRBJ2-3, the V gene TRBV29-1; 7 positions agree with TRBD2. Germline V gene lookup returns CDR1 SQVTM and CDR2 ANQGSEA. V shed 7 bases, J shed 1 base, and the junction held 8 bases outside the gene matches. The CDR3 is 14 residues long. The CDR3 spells CSARTRGGTDTQYF. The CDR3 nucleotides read TGCAGCGCTAGGACTAGGGGAGGCACAGATACGCAGTATTTT.

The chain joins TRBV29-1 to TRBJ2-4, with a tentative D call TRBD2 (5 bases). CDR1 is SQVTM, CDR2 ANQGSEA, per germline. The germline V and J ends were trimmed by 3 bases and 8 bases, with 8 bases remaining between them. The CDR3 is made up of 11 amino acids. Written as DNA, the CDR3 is TGCAGCGTTGAGAAAGCGGACATTCAGTACTTC. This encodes CSVEKADIQYF. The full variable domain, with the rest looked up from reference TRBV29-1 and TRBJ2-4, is SAVISQKPSRDICQRGTSLTIQCQVDSQVTMMFWYRQQPGQSLTLIATANQGSEATYESGFVIDKFPISRPNLTFSTLTVSNMSPEDSSIYLCSVEKADIQYFGAGTRLSVL.

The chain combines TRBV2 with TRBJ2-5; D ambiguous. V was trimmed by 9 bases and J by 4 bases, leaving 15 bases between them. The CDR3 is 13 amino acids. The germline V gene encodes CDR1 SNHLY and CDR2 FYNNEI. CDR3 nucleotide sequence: TGTGCCAGGAGCTGGGCCCCCGGAGAGACCCAGTACTTC. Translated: CARSWAPGETQYF.

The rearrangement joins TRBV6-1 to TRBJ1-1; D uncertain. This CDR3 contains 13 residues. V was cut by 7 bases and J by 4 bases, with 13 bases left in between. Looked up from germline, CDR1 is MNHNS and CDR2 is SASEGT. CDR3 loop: CASILTVFTEAFF. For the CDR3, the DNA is TGTGCCAGCATTCTGACTGTTTTCACTGAAGCTTTCTTT.

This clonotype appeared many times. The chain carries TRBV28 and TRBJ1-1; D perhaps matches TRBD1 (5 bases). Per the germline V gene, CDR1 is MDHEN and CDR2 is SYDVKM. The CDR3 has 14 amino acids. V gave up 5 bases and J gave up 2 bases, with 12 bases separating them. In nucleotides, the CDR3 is TGTGCCAGCAGTACTTATGACAGCAACACTGAAGCTTTCTTT. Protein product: CASSTYDSNTEAFF.

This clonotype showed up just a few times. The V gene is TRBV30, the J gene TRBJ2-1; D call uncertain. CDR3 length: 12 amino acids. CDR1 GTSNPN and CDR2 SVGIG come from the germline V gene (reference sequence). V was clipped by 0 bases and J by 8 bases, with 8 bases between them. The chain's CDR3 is CAWSVSTYEQFF. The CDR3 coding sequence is TGTGCCTGGAGTGTAAGTACCTATGAGCAGTTCTTC.

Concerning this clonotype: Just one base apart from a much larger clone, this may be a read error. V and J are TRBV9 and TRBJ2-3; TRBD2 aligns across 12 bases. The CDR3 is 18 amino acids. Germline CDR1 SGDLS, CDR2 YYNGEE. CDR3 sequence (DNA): TGTGCCAGGAGCGTATCCACCCTAGCGGGAGGGTTCACAGATACGCAGTATTTT. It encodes CARSVSTLAGGFTDTQYF.

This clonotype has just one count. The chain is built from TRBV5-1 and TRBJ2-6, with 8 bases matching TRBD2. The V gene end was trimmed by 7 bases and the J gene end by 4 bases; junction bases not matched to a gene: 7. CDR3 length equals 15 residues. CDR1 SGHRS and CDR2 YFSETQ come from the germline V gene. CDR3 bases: TGCGCCAGCGGCCGGGGGGGGCCCGGGGCCAACGTCCTGACTTTC. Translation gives CASGRGGPGANVLTF.

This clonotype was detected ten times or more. This chain's CDR3 is CASGRTGRNEQFF. CDR3 sequence (DNA): TGTGCCAGCGGCAGGACAGGCAGGAATGAGCAGTTCTTC. The chain recombines TRBV28 with TRBJ2-1; 7 nucleotides line up with TRBD1. The CDR3 consists of 13 residues. The V segment lost 8 bases and the J segment 7 bases; nucleotides outside the gene matches: 8. The germline V gene encodes CDR1 MDHEN and CDR2 SYDVKM.

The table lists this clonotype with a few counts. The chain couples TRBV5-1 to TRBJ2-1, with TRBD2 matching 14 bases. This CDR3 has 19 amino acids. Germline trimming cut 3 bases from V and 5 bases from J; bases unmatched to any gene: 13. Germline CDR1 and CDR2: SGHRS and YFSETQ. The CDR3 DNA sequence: TGCGCCAGCAGCTCGGGAAGACTAGCGGGAGGGCAAAGAAACAATGAGCAGTTCTTC. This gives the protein CASSSGRLAGGQRNNEQFF.